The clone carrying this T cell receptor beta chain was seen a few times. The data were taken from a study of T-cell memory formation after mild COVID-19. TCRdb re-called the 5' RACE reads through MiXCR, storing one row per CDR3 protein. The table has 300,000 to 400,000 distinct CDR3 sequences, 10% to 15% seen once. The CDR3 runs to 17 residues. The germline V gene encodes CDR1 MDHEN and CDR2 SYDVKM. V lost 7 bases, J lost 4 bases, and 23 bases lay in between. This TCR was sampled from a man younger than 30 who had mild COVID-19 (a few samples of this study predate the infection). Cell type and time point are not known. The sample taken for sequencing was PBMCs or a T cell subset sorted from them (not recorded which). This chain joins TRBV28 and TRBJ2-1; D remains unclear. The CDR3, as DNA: TGTGCCAGCAATCCCATTCAGGTATCAAAAGGGTACAATGAGCAGTTCTTC. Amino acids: CASNPIQVSKGYNEQFF.